This T cell receptor (beta chain) was captured in a study of naive and memory T cell subsets. General study points: Especially in CD8 cells, naive repertoires contained a few larger clonotypes, possibly CD45RA-re-expressing memory cells.

The beta constant-region primer was an equimolar mix of two oligonucleotides covering TRBC1 and TRBC2. Nested alpha and beta constant-region primers with the SP2 primer drove four PCR rounds on ligated cDNA. TCRdb re-called the UMI-ligation and nested PCR reads through MiXCR, storing one row per CDR3 protein. The sample yields over 100,000 distinct CDR3 sequences, approximately 15% seen once. The germline gives CDR1 MNHEY, CDR2 SVGAGI. The CDR3 consists of 14 residues. Trimming cost V 5 bases and J 2 bases, with 12 bases left between them. The sample holds many counts of this clonotype. No antigen is known for it. From the second PCR step, alpha and beta chains were amplified apart. Overnight CMV lysate stimulation of fresh PBMCs defined donor CMV status by CD4+ IFNgamma. Sequential positive selection took CD4 T cells first, then CD8 T cells.

The chain links TRBV6-5 to TRBJ1-2; perhaps TRBD1 as D (6 bases). This TCR was sampled from a human donor in good health. Sequenced material: naive CD8+ T cells from blood. CDR3 amino acids: CASSQGTENYGYTF. CDR3 sequence (DNA): TGTGCCAGCAGTCAGGGGACGGAGAACTATGGCTACACCTTC.